The entry that follows covers one T cell receptor (beta chain) sequence. Its target antigen remains unknown. No base-level quality is on record; no much larger clone is a single base apart. The data were obtained in a study of cytomegalovirus exposure and HLA in healthy donors (dated by TCRdb to the late 2010s). With respect to the entire study: An earlier analysis of roughly 630 of the donors reported 250 to 300 Gb of sequence data and 117 million unique TCR beta sequences from 150 million to 200 million T cells. An earlier analysis of some 600 of the donors applied high-throughput TCR beta sequencing to assess whether each TCR beta V gene segment acted as functional or pseudogenic. The number of donors typed differed by locus, with 629-630 for A, B, C, DRB1 and DQB1, approximately 500 for DQA1, 606 for DPA1, and 472 for DPB1. All discovery cohort repertoires had been generated using a single sequencing platform. The study profiled the T cell repertoires of 500 to 800 subjects by immunosequencing and related them to cytomegalovirus serostatus. To study patterns of TCR occurrence, a later analysis re-analyzed previously published TCR beta repertoires from around 700 donors and added high-resolution HLA genotyping. The study aimed to test whether cataloging public T cell receptors could reveal signatures of past pathogen exposure. Besides the first cohort of approximately 670 subjects, a separate validation cohort made up of some 110 different subjects was used. A later genetic analysis used genome-wide SNP genotypes for about 65% of the roughly 670 donors, treating that subset as a discovery cohort. HLA typing included class I and class II loci at four-digit resolution. An early release covering around 630 HLA-typed donors comprised roughly 300 gigabases of sequencing data and 85 million to 100 million unique TCR sequences. To predict cytomegalovirus infection status, the study combined high-throughput TCR immunosequencing, statistical association of individual TCRs with disease status, and machine learning. The later analysis used no new phenotypic data to find candidate immune exposures, relying instead on TCR beta sequences and their occurrence across donors. Among some 400 genotyped donors of the cohort, an average of roughly 240,000 unique TCR beta nucleotide sequences were sequenced per donor, roughly a sixth of them non-productive. About 5 DR-DQ haplotypes were handled as single units for association and clustering, since linkage in the cohort was strong. Of the roughly 390 genotyped donors, over 70% fell in the genetic ancestry cluster associated with self-reported Caucasian donors. Donor age, sex, ethnicity and CMV serostatus were compiled together with the repertoire data. The full study reports these points: In a later analysis, most CMV-associated TCR beta chains were found to appear HLA-restricted, with HLA associations seemingly driven largely by CMV exposure. A cluster of highly shared sequence variants was judged likely to be a technical artifact of the sequencing pipeline. A few of the identified cytomegalovirus-associated TCR beta chains were confirmed in vitro to be specific for cytomegalovirus antigens. A further reported finding was that TCR beta sequences accurately predicted the HLA-A and HLA-B alleles for most subjects in the first cohort. Linkage disequilibrium might explain the correlated functional status among segregating V segments, but an unknown experimental factor could not be excluded. HLA typing was unavailable for some donors at each locus, so association tests used only the typed subset. Roughly uniform sequencing depth across donors was assumed in presence/absence analyses, although this assumption may not hold. Because the 87-base-pair reads could not distinguish some IMGT-functional V segments, including TRBV6-2 and TRBV6-3, those segments were excluded. When HLA alleles, especially DR and DQ, strongly co-occurred, TCR associations were difficult to assign to individual alleles. A later analysis associated 16,951 TCR beta sequences with specific HLA alleles at a false discovery rate of 0.05. An earlier analysis of some 560 of the donors showed that most TCR beta V segments appeared in productive rearrangements either about 87% or about 30% of the time, which broadly matched IMGT annotations. According to the authors, the approach could potentially be generalized to other disease states and immunological phenotypes. Across donors, most TCR sequences were observed very rarely, whereas some public TCRs were present in many individuals. According to a later analysis, parvovirus B19, influenza, CMV and Epstein-Barr virus appeared linked to several top co-occurrence clusters. An association between a missense DCLRE1C variant and V-gene and J-gene trimming of TCR beta chains was found in a later genetic analysis and replicated in an independent cohort. According to a later analysis, TCR association rates differed among HLA loci, with DRB1 alleles showing the most associated TCRs and HLA-C alleles showing the fewest. In this cohort, only TCR beta chains were sequenced, and detectable features were limited by the absence of alpha or paired-chain data. Because counts were too low, some 17 rarely observed V segments, including chromosome 9 orphons, were excluded from the earlier analysis of 587 of the donors. A total of 164 TCR beta chains were listed by the study as associated with cytomegalovirus. Compared with the 666-donor mean, donors in an Asian-associated ancestry cluster had fewer N-insertions in productive TCRs, according to a later genetic analysis. The only immune exposure information available for the cohort was CMV serostatus. In a later analysis, HLA-associated TCR beta chains showed more clonal expansion and lower generation probabilities than non-associated chains that were equally common. Cytomegalovirus status was reported to be diagnosed by the classifier with high specificity and sensitivity in both the original and validation cohorts.

The CDR3 contains 11 residues, cysteine and phenylalanine counted. CDR3 DNA only is kept here, 33 bases in frame from base 1. The germline V gene yields MGHDK for CDR1 and SYGVNS for CDR2. The junction carries 8 bases between V and J, which are trimmed by 8 bases and 3 bases respectively. The cohort was made up of 650 to 700 healthy bone marrow donors. All cohort members were sampled while nominally healthy, although unrecorded immune exposures were likely present. The donor tested CMV seronegative, placing the donor among the roughly 340 seronegative members of the cohort. Every donor gave a peripheral blood sample, and the peripheral blood mononuclear cells from that sample were used for TCR beta sequencing. The Qiagen DNeasy Blood Extraction Kit was used to extract genomic DNA from the blood cell samples. The library was produced with the immunoSEQ multiplex PCR assay. A mixture of 60 forward primers for TCR Vbeta segments and 13 reverse primers for TCR Jbeta segments was used in the multiplex PCR. A multiplex PCR assay on genomic DNA amplified the CDR3 region of rearranged TCR beta genes. On the Illumina HiSeq System, the amplified TCR beta libraries were sequenced as 87-base-pair reads. On the authors' methods: A later analysis counted some 74 million unique TCR beta chains across the 666 repertoires, and about 10 million of these chains were shared by at least two donors. A nearest-neighbor algorithm error-corrected the raw reads and collapsed the reads into unique sequences, merging closely related sequences to remove PCR and sequencing errors. V, D and J gene segments were assigned by aligning CDR3 sequences to IMGT reference sequences. Each retained sequence needed at least a six-nucleotide match to both a V gene segment and a J gene segment. A rearrangement was called productive if the CDR3 had no stop codons and remained in frame with V and J, and every other rearrangement was called non-productive. CDR3 was defined by IMGT convention, running from the second conserved V-encoded cysteine to the conserved J-encoded phenylalanine. The earlier analysis of 550 to 650 of the donors excluded any sequence lacking an unambiguous match to a single V gene segment. In an earlier analysis of several hundred of the donors, V segments were called functional above 56.7% productive rearrangements and were called segregating when the between-donor standard deviation exceeded 5%. A statistical classification framework was developed to diagnose cytomegalovirus status using the catalog of TCR beta chain sequences. In a later analysis, V and J genes were assigned by comparing TCR nucleotide sequences against IMGT/GENE-DB human TR gene sequences. The TCRdist pipeline was used in a later analysis to assign CDR3 sequences and most-parsimonious VDJ recombination scenarios. In a later analysis, each TCR beta chain was defined by its CDR3 amino acid sequence together with its V-gene family, and reads without a unique V-gene family were excluded. As a way to deal with suspected cross-contamination and a sequencing artifact, a later analysis dropped approximately 590 nucleotide sequences that were highly shared and had low generation probability. In a later analysis, a clonal expansion index was calculated for each public chain from normalized within-repertoire ranks of inferred template counts. Generation probabilities in a later analysis came from a VDJ recombination model fitted to out-of-frame rearrangements, and those results were checked against IGoR. A later analysis scored TCR-TCR, TCR-HLA and TCR-CMV co-occurrence with hypergeometric tests, applying a repertoire-size bias correction to TCR pairs. In a later analysis, false discovery rates were estimated by permuting HLA or CMV assignments 20 times. In a later analysis, co-occurring TCRs were grouped using DBSCAN, with TCRdist sequence similarity added in when clustering inside HLA-allele-positive subsets. For co-occurrence clustering, repertoires with fewer than 30,000 or more than 120,000 public chains were excluded, along with roughly five repertoires with anomalous nucleotide sharing. Not all clones reach the TCRdb copy of this immuneACCESS table, which keeps in-frame sequences only. Checked studies attribute under half of the gap to unresolved V genes and leave the rest unexplained. The V and J calls and clone size are taken from that table; D and trimming were inferred from the DNA. The table for this sample lists some 150,000 clones; roughly four fifths of them were counted only once. 1.3% to 1.5% of the sample belongs to the ten largest clones.

Material: PBMCs. The origin of this receptor is a man in his 60s in good health and CMV-seronegative. The chain links TRBV25-1 with TRBJ2-7, with no confident D gene call. The nucleotide sequence is given as TGTGCCAGCGCCGGGTTCTACGAGCAGTACTTC. This gives the protein CASAGFYEQYF.